Listed here are 20 T cell receptor beta chains from one sample, sequenced in a study of radiation and T cells in renal cell carcinoma. Time point reported: baseline pretreatment blood. Stated treatment: 15 Gy SBRT to primary tumor, nephrectomy 4 weeks later. The protocol was immunoSEQ multiplex PCR, while the TCRdb copy is restricted to in-frame clones and leaves out a portion. The sample has 150,000 or so clones, more than 70% seen once. This specimen was blood, taken from a patient whose treatment included radiotherapy and nephrectomy. The receptors here all came from a woman between 45 and 60 years old with renal cell carcinoma.

The gene calls are TRBV5-6 and TRBJ2-7, with a weak D call TRBD2 (6 bases). The germline V gene has CDR1 SGHDT and CDR2 YYEEEE. CDR3 size: 13 residues. The ends were cut back, 3 bases at V and 4 bases at J, with 11 bases in the middle. CDR3 in amino acids: CASSYGTPYEQYF. DNA for the CDR3: TGTGCCAGCAGCTATGGGACTCCTTACGAGCAGTACTTC.

This clone was observed once. The rearrangement uses TRBV7-2 and TRBJ2-7; possibly TRBD1 for D (6 bases). The CDR3 loop spans 14 amino acids. Germline V CDR1 and CDR2: SGHTA, FQGNSA. Trimming removed 5 bases at V and 5 bases at J, with 16 bases between. CDR3: CASSDWQGKDEQYF. CDR3 sequence (DNA): TGTGCCAGCAGCGACTGGCAGGGGAAGGACGAGCAGTACTTC.

This sequence joins TRBV7-2 and TRBJ2-3; 7 nucleotides line up with TRBD2. With V trimmed by 1 base and J by 0 bases, 4 bases remained unmatched. CDR3 length equals 16 residues. Germline CDR1 reads SGHTA; CDR2 reads FQGNSA. CDR3 residues: CASSLEAGSSTDTQYF. CDR3 nucleotides: TGTGCCAGCAGCTTAGAAGCGGGGAGTAGCACAGATACGCAGTATTTT.

The rearrangement joins TRBV7-9 to TRBJ2-1; 8 nucleotides match TRBD1. The V gene end was trimmed by 5 bases and the J gene end by 8 bases; junction bases not matched to a gene: 11. The CDR3 runs 15 residues. The germline CDR1 and CDR2 sequences are SEHNR and FQNEAQ (reference sequence). This CDR3 reads CASSPAQGAWDEQFF. In DNA, the CDR3 is TGTGCCAGCAGCCCTGCGCAGGGGGCTTGGGATGAGCAGTTCTTC.

This sequence joins TRBV12-5 and TRBJ1-5; D is perhaps TRBD1 (5 bases). In germline, CDR1 is LGHNT, CDR2 FRNRAP. This CDR3 has 17 amino acids. Trimming left V 1 base short and J 0 bases short, with 13 bases between. The CDR3 sequence: CASGLARQTYSNQPQHF. For the CDR3, the DNA is TGTGCTAGTGGTTTGGCCCGACAGACATATAGCAATCAGCCCCAGCATTTT.

The genes are TRBV9 and TRBJ1-2; D gene uncertain. CDR1 and CDR2 (germline): SGDLS, YYNGEE. The CDR3 runs to 15 residues. The V end was cut by 3 bases, the J end by 9 bases, with 21 bases between. The CDR3 DNA reads as TGTGCCAGCAGCGCTCGGACTAGCGTGGTTGAGAGCTACACCTTC. Translated, it gives CASSARTSVVESYTF.

V gene TRBV29-1 combines with J gene TRBJ1-2, with TRBD1 as a possible D gene (5 bases). Trimming took off 6 bases at V and 4 bases at J, with 15 bases between the two ends. The CDR3 extends over 13 amino acids. Germline V CDR1 and CDR2: SQVTM, ANQGSEA. The CDR3 region is CSVARGNGYGYTF. In nucleotides, the CDR3 is TGCAGCGTCGCACGGGGCAATGGCTATGGCTACACCTTC.

The V gene is TRBV15, the J gene TRBJ1-6, with 9 bases matching TRBD1. CDR1 is LNHNV and CDR2 is YYDKDF in the germline V gene (reference sequence). The CDR3 is 17 amino acids. The junction had 9 bases not matched to a gene; V was cut back by 3 bases and J by 6 bases. Here the CDR3 DNA reads TGTGCCACCAGCAGGGATAAACAGGGGGCGCTTAATTCACCCCTCCACTTT. This gives the protein CATSRDKQGALNSPLHF.

The chain uses TRBV6-6 and TRBJ2-5; 13 bases are shared with TRBD2. The CDR3 length is 14 residues. Germline V gene lookup returns CDR1 MNHNY and CDR2 SVGAGI (reference sequence). With 8 bases clipped from V and 5 bases from J, the junction kept 5 bases outside the gene matches. The CDR3 region has the DNA TGTGCCAGCGGGACTAGCGGGGCCTCGGAGACCCAGTACTTC. Its translation: CASGTSGASETQYF.

This sequence joins TRBV15 and TRBJ1-6; D not certain. CDR1 and CDR2 (germline): LNHNV, YYDKDF (reference sequence). The germline V and J ends were trimmed by 0 bases and 5 bases, with 11 bases remaining between them. The CDR3 contains 16 residues. Here the CDR3 reads CATSRDVGLNNSPLHF. The DNA of the CDR3 is TGTGCCACCAGCAGAGATGTAGGACTTAATAATTCACCCCTCCACTTT.

This clone was detected once. In the same sample, other DNA sequences code for this CDR3. J is TRBJ2-7 and V is TRBV5-1; the match to TRBD2 covers 11 bases. CDR1 and CDR2 (germline): SGHRS, YFSETQ. The CDR3 is 16 residues long. With 0 bases clipped from V and 4 bases from J, the junction kept 6 bases outside the gene matches. The CDR3 nucleotides read TGCGCCAGCAGCTTGGTAGCTAGCGGGGGGTCTTACGAGCAGTACTTC. Translation: CASSLVASGGSYEQYF.

The chain recombines TRBV5-1 with TRBJ2-1, with D possibly matching TRBD2 (6 bases). CDR3 size: 15 residues. Deletions cut 5 bases from V and 3 bases from J, with 15 bases between. Germline CDR1 and CDR2: SGHRS and YFSETQ. The CDR3 protein is CASRGRGADYNEQFF. As DNA, the CDR3 is TGCGCCAGCAGAGGACGCGGGGCCGACTACAATGAGCAGTTCTTC.

The CDR3 coding sequence is TGCGCCAGCAGCTTGTGGGAACAGGGAAAACTGTTTTTT. Translated, it gives CASSLWEQGKLFF. This chain links TRBV5-1 with TRBJ1-4, with a tentative D call TRBD1 (6 bases). The ends were cut back, 1 base at V and 10 bases at J, with 11 bases in the middle. The CDR3 is 13 amino acids. Per germline, CDR1 SGHRS and CDR2 YFSETQ.

The chain is built from TRBV25-1 and TRBJ1-1; D perhaps matches TRBD1 (6 bases). Trimming shortened V by 6 bases and J by 7 bases, and 12 bases separated the two germline ends. CDR3 length: 12 residues. From germline, CDR1 is MGHDK and CDR2 SYGVNS. The CDR3 region has the DNA TGTGCCAGCAGCACAGGGTTGGGTGAAGCTTTCTTT. It codes for CASSTGLGEAFF. The full variable domain, with the rest looked up from reference TRBV25-1 and TRBJ1-1, is EADIYQTPRYLVIGTGKKITLECSQTMGHDKMYWYQQDPGMELHLIHYSYGVNSTEKGDLSSESTVSRIRTEHFPLTLESARPSHTSQYLCASSTGLGEAFFGQGTRLTVV.

This chain connects TRBV7-2 to TRBJ2-7; 8 bases map to TRBD1. This CDR3 comprises 13 residues. J was trimmed by 2 bases and V by 5 bases; bases with no gene match: 2. Germline V gene sequence: CDR1 SGHTA, CDR2 FQGNSA. CDR3: CASSRDRPYEQYF. The CDR3 coding sequence is TGTGCCAGCAGCCGGGACAGGCCCTACGAGCAGTACTTC. Based on the CDR3 plus reference TRBV7-2 and TRBJ2-7, the full variable domain is GAGVSQSPSNKVTEKGKDVELRCDPISGHTALYWYRQSLGQGLEFLIYFQGNSAPDKSGLPSDRFSAERTGGSVSTLTIQRTQQEDSAVYLCASSRDRPYEQYFGPGTRLTVT.

This rearrangement joins TRBV28 to TRBJ1-1; D is ambiguous. Germline loops: CDR1 MDHEN, CDR2 SYDVKM. The germline V and J ends were trimmed by 1 base and 10 bases, with 10 bases remaining between them. This CDR3 is 12 amino acids long. In DNA, the CDR3 is TGTGCCAGCAGTTTATTCCCCACCGCAGCTTTCTTT. Its protein product is CASSLFPTAAFF.

The V gene is TRBV29-1, the J gene TRBJ1-2; the D gene is possibly TRBD1 (5 bases). Between the trimmed V and J ends, which lost 5 bases and 0 bases, there was a span of 7 bases. The germline V gene has CDR1 SQVTM and CDR2 ANQGSEA. The CDR3 sequence is 12 residues long. The CDR3 region has the DNA TGCAGCGTTAGGGGAGCTAACTATGGCTACACCTTC. Translation: CSVRGANYGYTF.

This clone was counted once. The genes are TRBV2 and TRBJ2-2, with D perhaps matching TRBD1 (6 bases). The CDR3 extends over 14 amino acids. V was clipped by 5 bases and J by 3 bases, with 10 bases between them. Germline CDR1 is SNHLY and CDR2 is FYNNEI. The CDR3 DNA is TGTGCCAGCAGTAAGACAGGAGACACCGGGGAGCTGTTTTTT. Translated: CASSKTGDTGELFF.

The chain joins TRBV2 to TRBJ2-7, with TRBD1 matching 10 bases. V shed 1 base, J shed 3 bases, and the junction held 12 bases outside the gene matches. The CDR3 extends over 18 amino acids. CDR1 is SNHLY and CDR2 is FYNNEI in the germline V gene. Written as DNA, the CDR3 is TGTGCCAGCAGTGAAGTGGGGGGCGGACAGGGGGTCGGCTACGAGCAGTACTTC. Amino acids: CASSEVGGGQGVGYEQYF.

The rearrangement links TRBV7-3 to TRBJ1-2; D gene uncertain. Trimming pared 5 bases from V and 5 bases from J, leaving 18 bases between. This CDR3 is 15 amino acids long. CDR1 is SGHTA and CDR2 is FQGTGA in the germline V gene. The CDR3 loop is CASSPGLGMGYGYTF. The CDR3 DNA reads as TGTGCCAGCAGCCCGGGGTTAGGGATGGGATATGGCTACACCTTC.